This TCR beta chain was recorded in a study of blood T cells in healthy people across ages. This clonotype was detected only once. Through a sample-barcoded 5' primer and a J-beta primer mix, a second PCR was run for roughly 7 to 11 cycles. TCRdb re-derived calls from the 5' RACE reads in MiXCR, one entry per CDR3 protein. The data hold roughly 1.9 million distinct CDR3 sequences, with roughly two fifths observed a single time. Germline V gene data show CDR1 as SEHNR and CDR2 as FQNEAQ (reference sequence). CDR3 length: 14 amino acids. V was pared by 2 bases and J by 5 bases, with 11 bases between. The TCR sequence derives from a human donor in good health. Material: blood. The chain links TRBV7-9 to TRBJ2-3; the D gene could be TRBD1 or TRBD2 (5 bases each). CDR3 in DNA: TGTGCCAGCAGCTTACTCGGGGCTGGAGATACGCAGTATTTT. Encoded protein: CASSLLGAGDTQYF.